The 15 T cell receptor beta chains reported below all come from one sample, sequenced in a study of cytomegalovirus exposure and HLA in healthy donors. In the PCR, 60 Vbeta and 13 Jbeta primers were used. Only in-frame clones appear in the TCRdb table, and some are missing; sequencing was by immunoSEQ multiplex PCR. The table includes about 200,000 clones, roughly 85% detected once. Sequencing was done on a sample of PBMCs. Source of these receptors: a male donor in good health and CMV-seronegative.

V and J are TRBV27 and TRBJ2-1, with TRBD2 matching over 8 bases. Per germline, CDR1 MNHEY and CDR2 SMNVEV (reference sequence). Trimming at V came to 6 bases and at J to 3 bases, leaving 1 base not matched to a gene. There are 13 residues in the CDR3. DNA for the CDR3: TGTGCCAGCAGCCGGGGGGGCTACAATGAGCAGTTCTTC. It translates to CASSRGGYNEQFF.

There are a few counts of this clone. This chain joins TRBV6-1 and TRBJ2-5; TRBD1 aligns across 8 bases. The J call may be incorrect, as the DNA end agrees better with TRBJ2-7. There are 14 residues in the CDR3. The germline gives CDR1 MNHNS, CDR2 SASEGT. CDR3 sequence: CASSEAGQGYEQYF. CDR3 nucleotide sequence: TGTGCCAGCAGTGAAGCCGGACAGGGCTACGAGCAGTACTTC.

V usage is TRBV4-1 and J usage is TRBJ2-5, with D possibly TRBD1 on 6 matching bases. The J call may not be correct, given that the DNA end is closer to TRBJ2-7. Germline V gives CDR1 MGHRA, CDR2 YSYEKL. The CDR3 contains 14 residues. The CDR3: CASSLSQGKYEQYF. The CDR3 DNA reads as TGCGCCAGCAGCCTAAGCCAGGGGAAGTACGAGCAGTACTTC.

The chain uses TRBV7-8 and TRBJ2-7; TRBD1 matches at 8 bases. CDR3 length equals 17 residues. V trimming: 5 bases; J trimming: 5 bases; junction bases outside the gene matches: 17. Germline CDR1 is SGHVS and CDR2 is FQNEAQ. The CDR3 DNA sequence: TGTGCCAGCAGCCGTGACGAAGGGACAGGAAAGGAGGACGAGCAGTACTTC. Amino acids: CASSRDEGTGKEDEQYF. The full variable domain, rest sourced from reference TRBV7-8 and TRBJ2-7, is GAGVSQSPRYKVAKRGQDVALRCDPISGHVSLFWYQQALGQGPEFLTYFQNEAQLDKSGLPSDRFFAERPEGSVSTLKIQRTQQEDSAVYLCASSRDEGTGKEDEQYFGPGTRLTVT.

The rearrangement joins TRBV9 to TRBJ2-5; TRBD1 agrees at 12 bases. With V trimmed by 3 bases and J by 5 bases, 8 bases remained unmatched. Looked up from germline, CDR1 is SGDLS and CDR2 is YYNGEE. The CDR3 runs to 16 residues. The CDR3 region is CASSGQGTGGDETQYF. CDR3 coding DNA: TGTGCCAGCAGCGGACAAGGGACAGGGGGCGACGAGACCCAGTACTTC.

The chain employs TRBV15 and TRBJ2-7; tentative D call: TRBD2 (6 bases). Germline lookup yields CDR1 LNHNV and CDR2 YYDKDF (reference sequence). Trimming stripped 3 bases from V and 1 base from J, with 10 bases between. The CDR3 has 14 amino acids. The DNA for the CDR3 is TGTGCCACCAGCAGGGAGGGAGTTTCCTACGAGCAGTACTTC. Its protein is CATSREGVSYEQYF.

CDR3 sequence (DNA): TGCGCCAGCAGCTTGGTCGCTAGCGGGAGCACAGATACGCAGTATTTT. Amino acid sequence: CASSLVASGSTDTQYF. The chain has TRBV5-1 and TRBJ2-3, with 8 bases matching TRBD2. The trim removed 0 bases at V and 0 bases at J, leaving 3 bases unmatched. This CDR3 region has 16 residues. From germline, CDR1 is SGHRS and CDR2 YFSETQ.

The rearrangement joins TRBV2 to TRBJ1-1; D is unresolved. The CDR3 totals 13 residues. CDR1 is SNHLY and CDR2 is FYNNEI in the germline V gene. V was pared by 6 bases and J by 1 base, with 9 bases between. CDR3 region: CASRARSNTEAFF. DNA of the CDR3: TGTGCCAGCAGGGCCCGTTCGAACACTGAAGCTTTCTTT.

The chain employs TRBV15 and TRBJ1-3, with TRBD1 as a possible D gene (5 bases). CDR3 length: 14 residues. Trimming shortened V by 5 bases and J by 4 bases, and 12 bases separated the two germline ends. Germline V lookup: CDR1 LNHNV, CDR2 YYDKDF (reference sequence). CDR3 DNA: TGTGCCACCAGCCCCGGACACTACGGAAACACCATATATTTT. This encodes CATSPGHYGNTIYF.

This chain links TRBV5-4 with TRBJ2-2; 10 nucleotides match TRBD2. The CDR3 has 16 amino acids. With 0 bases clipped from V and 5 bases from J, the junction kept 4 bases outside the gene matches. CDR1 and CDR2 from the germline V gene are SGHNT and YYREEE (reference sequence). CDR3 region: CASSLALAGDTGELFF. DNA of the CDR3: TGTGCCAGCAGCTTGGCCCTAGCGGGAGATACCGGGGAGCTGTTTTTT.

The rearrangement uses TRBV15 and TRBJ2-3, with D possibly matching TRBD2 (5 bases). The CDR3 contains 15 residues. Germline values: CDR1 LNHNV, CDR2 YYDKDF (reference sequence). Deletions cut 0 bases from V and 4 bases from J, with 11 bases between. The CDR3 DNA sequence: TGTGCCACCAGCAGAGATCACGGAGGCTCAGATACGCAGTATTTT. Residues: CATSRDHGGSDTQYF.

This chain joins TRBV6-5 and TRBJ1-1; D gene unclear. From germline, CDR1 is MNHEY and CDR2 SVGAGI. V was cut by 6 bases and J by 4 bases, with 12 bases left in between. The CDR3 has 13 residues. The CDR3 nucleotides are TGTGCCAGCAGGAGAGATTTTCGCACTGAAGCTTTCTTT. This codes for CASRRDFRTEAFF.

The V gene is TRBV27, the J gene TRBJ2-7; the D is unclear. Per germline, CDR1 MNHEY and CDR2 SMNVEV (reference sequence). Trimming cost V 4 bases and J 0 bases, with 7 bases left between them. CDR3 size: 13 residues. The CDR3 spells CASSSPSSYEQYF. In DNA form, the CDR3 reads TGTGCCAGCAGTTCCCCCAGCTCCTACGAGCAGTACTTC.

The chain has TRBV6-1 and TRBJ2-2, with D unresolved. This CDR3 spans 12 amino acids. The germline V gene encodes CDR1 MNHNS and CDR2 SASEGT. The V end was cut by 7 bases, the J end by 5 bases, with 8 bases between. CDR3 residues: CASNRRTGELFF. Written as DNA, the CDR3 is TGTGCCAGCAATAGGAGAACCGGGGAGCTGTTTTTT.

V usage is TRBV18 and J usage is TRBJ2-7; 9 bases align to TRBD1. V lost 1 base to trimming and J lost 6 bases; unmatched junction nucleotides: 13. Per the germline V gene, CDR1 is KGHSH and CDR2 is LQKENI. This CDR3 is 17 amino acids long. CDR3 residues: CASSPRPSRTGVFEQYF. The CDR3 bases are TGTGCCAGCTCACCACGCCCCTCCCGGACAGGGGTATTCGAGCAGTACTTC.